The clone carrying this T cell receptor beta chain was seen a few times. Its antigen is currently unknown. Stated treatment: approximately nine-day PBMC culture with coronavirus spike peptide pools or control peptides (ViraFEST assay). Before TCRs were sequenced, ViraFEST expanded antigen-specific T cells with peptide pools. This sample stems from a study of vaccination and CD4 T cells after COVID-19. The wider study: Two of the convalescents were Hispanic, and the group consisted of six males and four females.

The Oncomine TCR Beta short-read assay was what sequenced the DNA obtained from cultured CD4+ T cells. One entry per CDR3 protein results from TCRdb running MiXCR on the PCR reads. The data contain roughly 20,000 distinct CDR3 sequences, about 62% of them singletons. The junction had 3 bases not matched to a gene; V was cut back by 6 bases and J by 2 bases. CDR1 LNHDA and CDR2 SQIVND come from the germline V gene (reference sequence). There are 13 residues in the CDR3. This material consisted of CD4+ T cells from blood, cultured in vitro, taken before SARS-CoV-2 vaccination. The chain couples TRBV19 to TRBJ2-7, with 8 bases fitting TRBD1. This TCR was recovered from a human donor who received a COVID-19 vaccine. The CDR3 is CASRQQGAYEQYF. Here the CDR3 DNA reads TGTGCCAGTAGACAACAGGGGGCCTACGAGCAGTACTTC.